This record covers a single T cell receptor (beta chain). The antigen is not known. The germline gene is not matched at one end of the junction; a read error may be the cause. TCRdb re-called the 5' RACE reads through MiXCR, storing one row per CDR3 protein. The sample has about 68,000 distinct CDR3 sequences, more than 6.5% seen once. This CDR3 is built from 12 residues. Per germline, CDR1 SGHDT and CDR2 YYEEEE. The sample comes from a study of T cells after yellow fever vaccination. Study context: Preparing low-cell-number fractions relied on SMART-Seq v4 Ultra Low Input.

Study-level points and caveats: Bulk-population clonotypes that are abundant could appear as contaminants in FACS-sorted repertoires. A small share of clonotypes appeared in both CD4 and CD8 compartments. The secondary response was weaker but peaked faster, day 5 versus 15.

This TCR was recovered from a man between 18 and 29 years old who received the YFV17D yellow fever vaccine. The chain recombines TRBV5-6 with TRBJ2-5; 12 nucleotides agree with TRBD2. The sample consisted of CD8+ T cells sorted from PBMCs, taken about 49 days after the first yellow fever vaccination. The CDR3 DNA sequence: TGTGCCAGCAGTCTGACTAGCGGGGGACTCGACTTC. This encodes CASSLTSGGLDF.